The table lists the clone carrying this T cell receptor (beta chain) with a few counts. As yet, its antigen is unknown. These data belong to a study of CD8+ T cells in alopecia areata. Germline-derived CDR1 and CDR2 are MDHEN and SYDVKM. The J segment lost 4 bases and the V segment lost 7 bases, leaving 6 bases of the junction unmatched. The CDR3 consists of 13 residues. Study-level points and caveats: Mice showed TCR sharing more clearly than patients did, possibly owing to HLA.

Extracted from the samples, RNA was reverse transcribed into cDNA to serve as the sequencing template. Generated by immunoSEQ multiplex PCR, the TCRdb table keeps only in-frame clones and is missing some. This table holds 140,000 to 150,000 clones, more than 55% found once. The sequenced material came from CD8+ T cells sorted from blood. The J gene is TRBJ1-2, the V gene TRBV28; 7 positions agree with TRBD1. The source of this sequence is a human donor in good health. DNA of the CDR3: TGTGCCAGCACCCTACAGGGGACCTATGGCTACACCTTC. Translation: CASTLQGTYGYTF.